This is a list of T cell receptor beta chains from one sample in a study of blood T cell repertoires in COVID-19. The assay was immunoSEQ multiplex PCR, and TCRdb's table has in-frame clones only and misses some. The table has some 150,000 clones, 70% to 90% seen once. The sequencing sample was made of peripheral blood. These receptors originate from an elderly woman in a cohort sampled during active or convalescent COVID-19. CDR3s include the opening cysteine and the closing phenylalanine or tryptophan. Each record gives: V gene, clone size, D gene, J gene, CDR3 protein, CDR3 DNA. The D gene is left open where the match is weak. Rows may omit the clone size; those that give it use once, few, many or a size class.

V: TRBV9
size: NA
D: TRBD2
J: TRBJ2-5
CDR3: CASSGRGGRETQYF
DNA: TGTGCCAGCAGCGGACGGGGGGGCCGGGAGACCCAGTACTTC

V: TRBV5-1
size: once
D: NA
J: TRBJ2-2
CDR3: CASSSGRGARELFF
DNA: TGCGCCAGCAGCTCCGGCCGGGGGGCTCGGGAGCTGTTTTTT

V: TRBV9
size: NA
D: TRBD2
J: TRBJ2-3
CDR3: CASSARPLAGGPDTQYF
DNA: TGTGCCAGCAGCGCGCGACCACTAGCGGGAGGACCAGATACGCAGTATTTT

V: TRBV13
size: NA
D: TRBD1
J: TRBJ1-2
CDR3: CASSLDRGWRGYTF
DNA: TGTGCCAGCAGCTTAGACAGGGGCTGGAGGGGCTACACCTTC

V: TRBV7-7
size: NA
D: NA
J: TRBJ2-1
CDR3: CASSQGSATSSYNEQFF
DNA: TGTGCCAGCAGCCAAGGGTCCGCGACTAGCTCCTACAATGAGCAGTTCTTC

V: TRBV27
size: few
D: NA
J: TRBJ2-7
CDR3: CASSLEGRTGLYEQYF
DNA: TGTGCCAGCAGTTTAGAAGGACGCACCGGACTCTACGAGCAGTACTTC

V: TRBV11-3
size: NA
D: TRBD1
J: TRBJ1-1
CDR3: CASSPHDETGDTEAFF
DNA: TGTGCCAGCAGCCCCCACGACGAGACAGGGGATACTGAAGCTTTCTTT

V: TRBV6-4
size: NA
D: TRBD2
J: TRBJ2-3
CDR3: CASSLSTSGGAGEDTQYF
DNA: TGTGCCAGCAGCTTATCGACTAGCGGGGGGGCAGGCGAAGATACGCAGTATTTT

V: TRBV24-1
size: NA
D: NA
J: TRBJ1-2
CDR3: CATSTPNYGYTF
DNA: TGTGCCACCAGTACACCGAACTATGGCTACACCTTC

V: TRBV30
size: NA
D: NA
J: TRBJ1-1
CDR3: CAWRASRTEAFF
DNA: TGTGCCTGGAGGGCTTCGAGGACTGAAGCTTTCTTT

V: TRBV5-4
size: NA
D: NA
J: TRBJ2-1
CDR3: CASSPGTRNEQFF
DNA: TGTGCCAGCAGCCCCGGGACTCGCAATGAGCAGTTCTTC

V: TRBV12-5
size: NA
D: NA
J: TRBJ2-2
CDR3: CASVLFGPREGGELFF
DNA: TGTGCTAGTGTCCTTTTCGGCCCCCGTGAGGGCGGGGAGCTGTTTTTT

V: TRBV7-9
size: NA
D: NA
J: TRBJ2-3
CDR3: CASSLSGPDTQYF
DNA: TGTGCCAGCAGCTTGAGTGGGCCAGATACGCAGTATTTT

V: TRBV6-5
size: NA
D: NA
J: TRBJ1-6
CDR3: CASSTTRVPVHF
DNA: TGTGCCAGCAGTACAACCCGGGTCCCGGTCCACTTT

V: TRBV6-6
size: NA
D: NA
J: TRBJ1-1
CDR3: CASTAAELTEAFF
DNA: TGTGCCAGCACTGCGGCAGAGCTGACTGAAGCTTTCTTT

V: TRBV20-1
size: NA
D: TRBD1
J: TRBJ2-5
CDR3: CSASGTGGQETQYF
DNA: TGCAGTGCTAGTGGGACAGGGGGCCAAGAGACCCAGTACTTC

V: TRBV18
size: NA
D: TRBD2
J: TRBJ2-7
CDR3: CASSPQRPSGMGSYEQYF
DNA: TGTGCCAGCTCACCACAACGACCTAGCGGGATGGGCTCCTACGAGCAGTACTTC

V: TRBV11-3
size: NA
D: NA
J: TRBJ1-1
CDR3: CASSLWGRPTNTEAFF
DNA: TGTGCCAGCAGCTTGTGGGGGCGACCAACGAACACTGAAGCTTTCTTT

V: TRBV7-2
size: NA
D: NA
J: TRBJ2-5
CDR3: CASSLGGQETQYF
DNA: TGTGCCAGCAGCCTTGGGGGGCAAGAGACCCAGTACTTC

V: TRBV2
size: NA
D: TRBD1
J: TRBJ1-5
CDR3: CASSKGALESNQPQHF
DNA: TGTGCCAGCTCTAAGGGGGCCCTTGAAAGCAATCAGCCCCAGCATTTT

V: TRBV7-2
size: NA
D: TRBD2
J: TRBJ2-3
CDR3: CASRLGLAEADTQYF
DNA: TGTGCCAGCAGATTGGGACTAGCGGAGGCAGATACGCAGTATTTT

V: TRBV4-1
size: NA
D: TRBD1
J: TRBJ2-6
CDR3: CASSQDSGTGAALGANVLTF
DNA: TGCGCCAGCAGCCAAGATTCGGGGACAGGCGCCGCTCTGGGCGCCAACGTCCTGACTTTC

V: TRBV11-2
size: NA
D: NA
J: TRBJ1-1
CDR3: CASSLDWGGGEAFF
DNA: TGTGCCAGCAGCTTAGACTGGGGAGGGGGTGAAGCTTTCTTT

V: TRBV7-8
size: NA
D: NA
J: TRBJ1-1
CDR3: CASSLGGGVTEAFF
DNA: TGTGCCAGCAGCTTAGGCGGGGGGGTTACTGAAGCTTTCTTT

V: TRBV18
size: NA
D: TRBD1
J: TRBJ2-7
CDR3: CASSPGTGGYEQYF
DNA: TGTGCCAGCTCTCCCGGGACAGGGGGGTACGAGCAGTACTTC

V: TRBV28
size: NA
D: NA
J: TRBJ2-7
CDR3: CASRSGSLFYEQYF
DNA: TGTGCCAGCAGATCCGGGTCATTATTCTACGAGCAGTACTTC

V: TRBV24-1
size: once
D: NA
J: TRBJ2-2
CDR3: CATSDFTRAGSGELFF
DNA: TGTGCCACCAGTGATTTCACTCGAGCGGGCTCCGGGGAGCTGTTTTTT

V: TRBV10-3
size: NA
D: NA
J: TRBJ1-3
CDR3: CAISGGPAGNTIYF
DNA: TGTGCCATCAGTGGAGGGCCGGCGGGAAACACCATATATTTT

V: TRBV23-1
size: NA
D: TRBD2
J: TRBJ2-1
CDR3: CASPPYSLASGNNEQFF
DNA: TGCGCCAGCCCCCCGTACAGTTTAGCTAGCGGGAACAATGAGCAGTTCTTC

V: TRBV3-1/TRBV3-2
size: few
D: TRBD2
J: TRBJ2-1
CDR3: CASSPIAGVGSYNEQFF
DNA: TGTGCCAGTAGCCCAATAGCGGGAGTAGGTTCCTACAATGAGCAGTTCTTC

V: TRBV29-1
size: once
D: TRBD1
J: TRBJ2-2
CDR3: CSVVGGEFTGELFF
DNA: TGCAGCGTTGTAGGGGGCGAATTTACCGGGGAGCTGTTTTTT

V: TRBV20-1
size: NA
D: NA
J: TRBJ1-5
CDR3: CSASGTFQPQHF
DNA: TGCAGTGCTAGTGGAACTTTTCAGCCCCAGCATTTT

V: TRBV11-2
size: NA
D: TRBD1
J: TRBJ1-4
CDR3: CASSSRTGGSRSNEKLFF
DNA: TGTGCCAGCAGCTCGAGGACAGGGGGCTCAAGGAGTAATGAAAAACTGTTTTTT

V: TRBV12-3/TRBV12-4
size: NA
D: NA
J: TRBJ1-5
CDR3: CASSISGNQPQHF
DNA: TGTGCCAGCAGTATTTCAGGGAATCAGCCCCAGCATTTT

V: TRBV4-3
size: NA
D: TRBD2
J: TRBJ2-5
CDR3: CASSQGLADETQYF
DNA: TGCGCCAGCAGCCAGGGACTAGCCGATGAGACCCAGTACTTC

V: TRBV7-8
size: NA
D: TRBD1
J: TRBJ2-7
CDR3: CASSTDRGPYEQYF
DNA: TGTGCCAGCAGCACGGACAGGGGACCCTACGAGCAGTACTTC

V: TRBV10-2
size: NA
D: NA
J: TRBJ2-1
CDR3: CASSDWTTHNEQFF
DNA: TGCGCCAGCAGTGATTGGACTACCCACAATGAGCAGTTCTTC

V: TRBV4-2
size: NA
D: NA
J: TRBJ1-1
CDR3: CASSQDLGDTEAFF
DNA: TGTGCCAGCAGCCAAGATTTAGGAGACACTGAAGCTTTCTTT

V: TRBV2
size: NA
D: NA
J: TRBJ2-1
CDR3: CASSATRYEQFF
DNA: TGTGCCAGCAGTGCGACACGGTATGAGCAGTTCTTC

V: TRBV30
size: NA
D: NA
J: TRBJ1-1
CDR3: CAWGDSGDTNTEAFF
DNA: TGTGCCTGGGGAGACTCAGGGGACACCAACACTGAAGCTTTCTTT

V: TRBV11-3
size: NA
D: NA
J: TRBJ2-7
CDR3: CASSAAPGGSSSSYEQYF
DNA: TGTGCCAGCAGCGCCGCCCCCGGAGGTAGCAGTAGCTCCTACGAGCAGTACTTC

V: TRBV27
size: NA
D: NA
J: TRBJ2-1
CDR3: CASNPLAPGAVNEQFF
DNA: TGTGCCAGCAACCCACTAGCGCCAGGGGCAGTTAATGAGCAGTTCTTC

V: TRBV6-2/TRBV6-3
size: NA
D: TRBD1
J: TRBJ1-5
CDR3: CASSYSRTGGQPQHF
DNA: TGTGCCAGCAGTTACTCGAGAACAGGGGGTCAGCCCCAGCATTTT

V: TRBV7-8
size: NA
D: NA
J: TRBJ1-2
CDR3: CASSPNPRSYNYGYTF
DNA: TGTGCCAGCAGCCCAAATCCACGGAGTTACAACTATGGCTACACCTTC

V: TRBV6-6
size: once
D: TRBD1
J: TRBJ1-4
CDR3: CASSPIGAGGYNEKLFF
DNA: TGTGCCAGCAGTCCTATAGGGGCAGGGGGATATAATGAAAAACTGTTTTTT

V: TRBV10-3
size: NA
D: TRBD1
J: TRBJ1-2
CDR3: CAISGTVYGYTF
DNA: TGTGCCATCAGCGGGACAGTCTATGGCTACACCTTC

V: TRBV10-3
size: NA
D: NA
J: TRBJ2-3
CDR3: CAISEAGGSTDTQYF
DNA: TGTGCCATCAGTGAGGCAGGGGGGAGCACAGATACGCAGTATTTT

V: TRBV11-2
size: once
D: NA
J: TRBJ2-5
CDR3: CASSQSRGGETQYF
DNA: TGTGCCAGCAGCCAGTCCAGAGGAGGGGAGACCCAGTACTTC

V: TRBV5-4
size: NA
D: NA
J: TRBJ2-3
CDR3: CASSLVAGAGADTQYF
DNA: TGTGCCAGCAGCTTGGTAGCTGGAGCCGGGGCAGATACGCAGTATTTT

V: TRBV3-1/TRBV3-2
size: NA
D: TRBD2
J: TRBJ2-3
CDR3: CASSFSGSTDTQYF
DNA: TGTGCCAGCAGCTTTAGCGGGAGCACAGATACGCAGTATTTT

V: TRBV18
size: NA
D: NA
J: TRBJ1-1
CDR3: CASSPVQGDTEAFF
DNA: TGTGCCAGCTCACCTGTACAAGGGGACACTGAAGCTTTCTTT

V: TRBV9
size: NA
D: NA
J: TRBJ2-6
CDR3: CASSVAGGFYSGANVLTF
DNA: TGTGCCAGCAGCGTAGCGGGGGGCTTTTACTCTGGGGCCAACGTCCTGACTTTC

V: TRBV5-1
size: few
D: NA
J: TRBJ1-1
CDR3: CASSEGGMDTEAFF
DNA: TGCGCCAGCAGCGAAGGGGGTATGGACACTGAAGCTTTCTTT

V: TRBV7-9
size: once
D: NA
J: TRBJ1-1
CDR3: CASSLQVGGGTEAFF
DNA: TGTGCCAGCAGCTTACAGGTCGGGGGTGGGACTGAAGCTTTCTTT

V: TRBV3-1/TRBV3-2
size: NA
D: NA
J: TRBJ1-4
CDR3: CASSLPTGTNEKLFF
DNA: TGTGCCAGCAGCCTTCCCACCGGGACTAATGAAAAACTGTTTTTT

V: TRBV5-8
size: NA
D: NA
J: TRBJ1-2
CDR3: CASSLVGAEYGYTF
DNA: TGTGCCAGCAGCTTGGTAGGGGCAGAGTATGGCTACACCTTC

V: TRBV5-5
size: NA
D: NA
J: TRBJ1-2
CDR3: CASSWLVGAGGYTF
DNA: TGTGCCAGCAGTTGGCTAGTTGGGGCCGGAGGCTACACCTTC

V: TRBV15
size: NA
D: TRBD2
J: TRBJ2-3
CDR3: CATSRDSWTSGGHARGSF
DNA: TGTGCCACCAGCAGAGATTCGTGGACTAGCGGGGGACACGCTAGAGGTAGTTTT

V: TRBV2
size: NA
D: NA
J: TRBJ2-5
CDR3: CAGSKEQVGETQYF
DNA: TGTGCCGGCTCCAAAGAGCAGGTGGGAGAGACCCAGTACTTC

V: TRBV5-6
size: NA
D: NA
J: TRBJ2-1
CDR3: CASSLDQGLYNEQFF
DNA: TGTGCCAGCAGCTTGGACCAGGGGCTTTACAATGAGCAGTTCTTC